A selection of T cell receptor beta chains follows, all from one sample in a study of shared clonotypes between healthy human individuals. Sequencing used immunoSEQ multiplex PCR; TCRdb keeps in-frame clones, though not all of them. Of 750,000 to 1,000,000 clones detected, around 93% appear once; the ten largest clones hold approximately 25%. Sequenced material: naive CD8+ T cells sorted from blood. Receptors originate from a man in his thirties or forties in good health. CDR3s include the opening cysteine and the closing phenylalanine or tryptophan. Fields, in order: D gene, J gene, clone size, V gene, CDR3 DNA, CDR3 protein. The D gene is left open where the match is weak. Rows may omit the clone size; those that give it use once, few, many or a size class.

D gene: .; J gene: TRBJ2-3; clone size: once; V gene: TRBV15; CDR3 DNA: TGTGCCACCAGCCTTGGACCTTCCCCCACAGATACGCAGTATTTT; CDR3 protein: CATSLGPSPTDTQYF
D gene: TRBD2; J gene: TRBJ2-3; clone size: .; V gene: TRBV5-1; CDR3 DNA: TGCGCCAGCAGCTCGGGACTAGCGGACACAGATACGCAGTATTTT; CDR3 protein: CASSSGLADTDTQYF
D gene: TRBD1; J gene: TRBJ1-4; clone size: .; V gene: TRBV30; CDR3 DNA: TGTGCCTGGAGTTTGGGACAGATTAATGAAAAACTGTTTTTT; CDR3 protein: CAWSLGQINEKLFF
D gene: TRBD1; J gene: TRBJ2-7; clone size: .; V gene: TRBV4-3; CDR3 DNA: TGCGCCAGCAGCCAACTGACAGGGGGCGCTTACTACGAGCAGTACTTC; CDR3 protein: CASSQLTGGAYYEQYF
D gene: TRBD2; J gene: TRBJ2-1; clone size: once; V gene: TRBV27; CDR3 DNA: TGTGCCAGCACCCTGACTAGCGGGAGCTATGAGCAGTTCTTC; CDR3 protein: CASTLTSGSYEQFF
D gene: .; J gene: TRBJ2-7; clone size: .; V gene: TRBV29-1; CDR3 DNA: TGCAGCGCCAACGGCGGGGACCCTTACGGGCAGTACTTC; CDR3 protein: CSANGGDPYGQYF
D gene: .; J gene: TRBJ1-3; clone size: once; V gene: TRBV28; CDR3 DNA: TGTGCCAGCAGTTTATACAACTGGCGGCAGATCATTTCTGGAAACACCATATATTTT; CDR3 protein: CASSLYNWRQIISGNTIYF
D gene: TRBD2; J gene: TRBJ2-1; clone size: .; V gene: TRBV7-2; CDR3 DNA: TGTGCCAGCAGCTTAGACGGGAGGGCACGCGATGAGCAGTTCTTC; CDR3 protein: CASSLDGRARDEQFF
D gene: .; J gene: TRBJ2-1; clone size: .; V gene: TRBV7-9; CDR3 DNA: TGTGCCAGCAGCTTTTCCGAGCAGTTCTTC; CDR3 protein: CASSFSEQFF
D gene: .; J gene: TRBJ1-2; clone size: .; V gene: TRBV29-1; CDR3 DNA: TGCAGCATCTTCCAGGGTAGTAATGGCTACACCTTC; CDR3 protein: CSIFQGSNGYTF
D gene: .; J gene: TRBJ2-4; clone size: .; V gene: TRBV21-1; CDR3 DNA: TGTGCCAGCAGCAAAGCCGGGAGCCTAGCCAAAAACATTCAGTACTTC; CDR3 protein: CASSKAGSLAKNIQYF
D gene: .; J gene: TRBJ2-7; clone size: .; V gene: TRBV28; CDR3 DNA: TGTGCCAGCGGATCCCCCTGGACGGAAACCTACGAGCAGTACTTC; CDR3 protein: CASGSPWTETYEQYF
D gene: .; J gene: TRBJ2-3; clone size: once; V gene: TRBV27; CDR3 DNA: TGTGCCAGCAGTCCTCTGGGCGGAGGAGACACAGATACGCAGTATTTT; CDR3 protein: CASSPLGGGDTDTQYF
D gene: .; J gene: TRBJ2-3; clone size: .; V gene: TRBV7-3; CDR3 DNA: TGTGCCAGCAGCAAGGATCTGGGGGCCGCGACAGATACGCAGTATTTT; CDR3 protein: CASSKDLGAATDTQYF
D gene: .; J gene: TRBJ1-3; clone size: .; V gene: TRBV5-5; CDR3 DNA: TGTGCCAGCAGCTTGTCGGGGGTTGTCTTTAGTGGAAACACCATATATTTT; CDR3 protein: CASSLSGVVFSGNTIYF
D gene: .; J gene: TRBJ1-1; clone size: .; V gene: TRBV13; CDR3 DNA: TGTGCCAGCAGCTGGGACATTAACACTGAAGCTTTCTTT; CDR3 protein: CASSWDINTEAFF
D gene: TRBD1; J gene: TRBJ1-5; clone size: .; V gene: TRBV7-9; CDR3 DNA: TGTGCCAGCAGCGGGGGACAGATAAATCAGCCCCAGCATTTT; CDR3 protein: CASSGGQINQPQHF
D gene: .; J gene: TRBJ2-1; clone size: once; V gene: TRBV7-2; CDR3 DNA: TGTGCCAGCAGCTCACCCCGGGACGGGCAGTTCTTC; CDR3 protein: CASSSPRDGQFF
D gene: .; J gene: TRBJ2-5; clone size: .; V gene: TRBV29-1; CDR3 DNA: TGCAGCGTTGAAGCAGGTCGGATTCAAGAGACCCAGTACTTC; CDR3 protein: CSVEAGRIQETQYF
D gene: .; J gene: TRBJ2-2; clone size: .; V gene: TRBV29-1; CDR3 DNA: TGCAGCGTTGGCCCGGGGGCGAACACCGGGGAGCTGTTTTTT; CDR3 protein: CSVGPGANTGELFF
D gene: .; J gene: TRBJ2-1; clone size: few; V gene: TRBV27; CDR3 DNA: TGTGCCAGCAGTTTCTTGGAAAGTATCTATGAGCAGTTCTTC; CDR3 protein: CASSFLESIYEQFF
D gene: TRBD2; J gene: TRBJ2-3; clone size: .; V gene: TRBV13; CDR3 DNA: TGTGCCAGCAGCCACCTAACCGGGACTAGCGGGAGCACAGATACGCAGTATTTT; CDR3 protein: CASSHLTGTSGSTDTQYF
D gene: TRBD1; J gene: TRBJ2-7; clone size: once; V gene: TRBV6-5; CDR3 DNA: TGTGCCAGCAGCAAGACAGGGACCTACGAGCAGTACTTC; CDR3 protein: CASSKTGTYEQYF